The clone carrying this T cell receptor (beta chain) was seen once. This specimen belongs to a study of technical replicates of blood from a handful of donors. TCRdb's table, derived via immunoSEQ multiplex PCR, lists solely in-frame clones and lacks some. The data hold 85,000 to 100,000 clones, with 95% observed a single time. The CDR3 loop spans 15 amino acids. The V gene's germline CDR1 is MDHEN and CDR2 SYDVKM. With V trimmed by 6 bases and J by 0 bases, 3 bases remained unmatched. This rearrangement joins TRBV28 to TRBJ2-2; 8 bases agree with TRBD1. This sequence was found in a human donor in good health. The sample taken for sequencing was T cells isolated from PBMCs. The CDR3 region has the DNA TGTGCCAGCAGGATACAGGGGGCGAACACCGGGGAGCTGTTTTTT. Translation gives CASRIQGANTGELFF.